The 30 T cell receptor beta chains below were found in one sample sequenced in a study of OX40 agonist ivuxolimab in advanced cancers. Method: immunoSEQ multiplex PCR; TCRdb's copy keeps in-frame clones and lacks some. Among about 80,000 clones listed, roughly 86% were seen once. Source: CD4+ or CD8+ T cells sorted from blood, taken in a trial of the OX40 agonist ivuxolimab. The receptors here all came from an adult with an advanced solid tumor such as melanoma, head and neck, liver or kidney cancer.

The chain has TRBV4-2 and TRBJ2-7; 15 bases match TRBD2. Germline V gene lookup returns CDR1 LGHNA and CDR2 YNFKEQ. The CDR3 is made up of 19 amino acids. V lost 0 bases, J lost 2 bases, and 8 bases stayed unmatched. The CDR3 coding sequence is TGTGCCAGCAGCCAAGATGTGGGACTAGCGGGAGGCTTCCCCTACGAGCAGTACTTC. Translated: CASSQDVGLAGGFPYEQYF.

V usage is TRBV7-2 and J usage is TRBJ2-2; D unresolved. V lost 0 bases and J 7 bases, leaving 3 bases between the germline ends. In germline, CDR1 is SGHTA, CDR2 FQGNSA. CDR3 length: 12 residues. In DNA, the CDR3 is TGTGCCAGCAGCTTAGCTCACGGGGAGCTGTTTTTT. It translates to CASSLAHGELFF.

The rearrangement uses TRBV13 and TRBJ1-1; no definite D call. The CDR3 is 14 amino acids. Trimming cost V 4 bases and J 0 bases, with 9 bases left between them. Germline values: CDR1 PRHDT, CDR2 FYEKMQ (reference sequence). The CDR3 sequence is CASSSRTVNTEAFF. CDR3 nucleotide sequence: TGTGCCAGCAGCTCGAGGACGGTGAACACTGAAGCTTTCTTT.

This clone is labeled as large. This sequence joins TRBV15 and TRBJ2-1; D may be TRBD2 (6 bases). The V end lost 11 bases, the J end lost 14 bases, and 19 bases lay between the germline ends. Germline CDR1 reads LNHNV; CDR2 reads YYDKDF (reference sequence). CDR3 length: 11 amino acids. CDR3 DNA sequence: TGTGCCTCTCAGAAGACTAGTATGGAGTTCTTC. It translates to CASQKTSMEFF.

The chain couples TRBV11-2 to TRBJ2-7, with D possibly being TRBD2 (5 bases). From germline, CDR1 is SGHAT and CDR2 FQNNGV. Deletions cut 5 bases from V and 3 bases from J, with 8 bases between. This CDR3 is built from 12 residues. The CDR3 DNA reads as TGTGCCAGCAGCGGGAGCCACTACGAGCAGTACTTC. Encoded protein: CASSGSHYEQYF.

This rearrangement joins TRBV5-4 to TRBJ2-2; D unresolved. V gave up 1 base and J gave up 2 bases, with 9 bases separating them. Germline CDR1 and CDR2: SGHNT and YYREEE (reference sequence). This CDR3 spans 15 amino acids. In nucleotides, the CDR3 is TGTGCCAGCAGCTTGAGGGCGGTAAACACCGGGGAGCTGTTTTTT. Protein sequence: CASSLRAVNTGELFF.

This clone was observed once. DNA for the CDR3: TGTGCCAGCAGCTTAGTGGCAGCGCGTCCCTACGAGCAGTACTTC. Protein: CASSLVAARPYEQYF. This chain joins TRBV7-2 and TRBJ2-7; D unclear. The V and J ends lost 1 base and 2 bases respectively, with 12 bases between them. The CDR3 spans 15 residues. The germline CDR1 and CDR2 sequences are SGHTA and FQGNSA.

The chain combines TRBV19 with TRBJ1-4, with unresolved D. The CDR3 sequence is 14 residues long. Germline V gives CDR1 LNHDA, CDR2 SQIVND (reference sequence). V was clipped by 8 bases and J by 8 bases, with 18 bases between them. CDR3 region: CASGRGSSREKLFF. In nucleotides, the CDR3 is TGTGCCAGTGGGCGAGGAAGTAGTCGAGAAAAACTGTTTTTT.

The V and J genes are TRBV7-2 and TRBJ1-1, with 7 bases lining up with TRBD1. Germline V gene sequence: CDR1 SGHTA, CDR2 FQGNSA. The junction had 4 bases not matched to a gene; V was cut back by 5 bases and J by 1 base. This CDR3 is 14 amino acids long. The CDR3 loop reads CASSPQGWNTEAFF. The CDR3 region has the DNA TGTGCCAGCAGCCCACAGGGGTGGAACACTGAAGCTTTCTTT.

V gene TRBV7-6 combines with J gene TRBJ2-5; 11 bases agree with TRBD2. J gave up 7 bases and V 5 bases, and 18 bases lay outside the gene matches. The CDR3 totals 18 residues. Germline V gene sequence: CDR1 SGHVS, CDR2 FNYEAQ. CDR3 sequence reads: CASSLRPGLAAVTGTQYF. The CDR3 DNA is TGTGCCAGCAGCCTCCGACCGGGACTAGCGGCCGTTACCGGGACCCAGTACTTC.

This chain uses TRBV6-1 with TRBJ1-1; TRBD1 aligns across 7 bases. Germline CDR1 MNHNS, CDR2 SASEGT. The CDR3 runs 13 residues. V dropped 4 bases and J dropped 14; count of bases not matched to a gene: 13. CDR3 coding DNA: TGTGCCAGCAGTGGGACAGGACCGAACAGATCCTTCTTT. Translating gives CASSGTGPNRSFF.

The chain recombines TRBV4-3 with TRBJ1-5; TRBD1 is a possible D gene (5 bases). Trimming took off 1 base at V and 6 bases at J, with 16 bases between the two ends. Germline V gene data show CDR1 as LGHNA and CDR2 as YSLEER. This CDR3 is built from 16 residues. The chain's CDR3 is CASSQGAWGEGQPQHF. The CDR3 DNA is TGCGCCAGCAGCCAAGGGGCTTGGGGGGAAGGTCAGCCCCAGCATTTT.

V is TRBV6-6 and J is TRBJ1-2, with TRBD1 as a possible D gene (5 bases). The CDR3 is made up of 15 amino acids. From germline, CDR1 is MNHNY and CDR2 SVGAGI (reference sequence). V was pared by 2 bases and J by 4 bases, with 14 bases between. Here the CDR3 reads CASSYGQGGIYGYTF. The CDR3 coding sequence is TGTGCCAGCAGTTACGGGCAGGGAGGGATCTATGGCTACACCTTC.

V gene TRBV6-1 combines with J gene TRBJ1-5, with D tentatively TRBD1 (5 bases). Germline CDR1 and CDR2: MNHNS and SASEGT. Trimming cost V 1 base and J 2 bases, with 12 bases left between them. This CDR3 contains 16 residues. The DNA of the CDR3 is TGTGCCAGCAGTGAAGGAGGGTGGGGCGGCAATCAGCCCCAGCATTTT. Protein product: CASSEGGWGGNQPQHF.

The chain employs TRBV11-2 and TRBJ1-3; TRBD1 matches at 8 bases. Trimming at V came to 6 bases and at J to 2 bases, leaving 9 bases not matched to a gene. Germline V gene data show CDR1 as SGHAT and CDR2 as FQNNGV. The CDR3 is 16 residues long. The CDR3 DNA is TGTGCCAGCAGTCTTACCTCAGGGGGCCCTGGAAACACCATATATTTT. Encoded protein: CASSLTSGGPGNTIYF.

The rearrangement links TRBV29-1 to TRBJ2-4; TRBD1 matches at 7 bases. Per the germline V gene, CDR1 is SQVTM and CDR2 is ANQGSEA. CDR3 length equals 11 residues. Trimming removed 6 bases from V and 6 bases from J; junction bases left unmatched: 2. In nucleotides, the CDR3 is TGCAGCGTCCGGGACAGAAACATTCAGTACTTC. Residues: CSVRDRNIQYF.

The chain combines TRBV4-1 with TRBJ1-4; D is uncertain. V shed 1 base and J shed 0 bases, with 6 bases lying between them. The CDR3 has 15 amino acids. Germline CDR1 MGHRA, CDR2 YSYEKL. The CDR3 loop reads CASSQGWATNEKLFF. Written as DNA, the CDR3 is TGCGCCAGCAGCCAAGGGTGGGCAACTAATGAAAAACTGTTTTTT.

The V and J genes are TRBV2 and TRBJ2-1; tentatively, D is TRBD1 (5 bases). Trimming left V 2 bases short and J 9 bases short, with 11 bases between. Germline V gene data show CDR1 as SNHLY and CDR2 as FYNNEI. The CDR3 is made up of 13 amino acids. CDR3 in amino acids: CASSERGRLEQFF. The CDR3 nucleotides read TGTGCCAGCAGTGAAAGGGGCCGCCTTGAGCAGTTCTTC.

This chain uses TRBV30 with TRBJ1-2; no reliable D call. Trimming removed 0 bases at V and 7 bases at J, with 12 bases between. The CDR3 consists of 13 residues. Germline V lookup: CDR1 GTSNPN, CDR2 SVGIG (reference sequence). The DNA of the CDR3 is TGTGCCTGGAGTGTAAAGGGTGCCGGTGGCTACACCTTC. Amino acid sequence: CAWSVKGAGGYTF.

The rearrangement links TRBV10-3 to TRBJ2-4; D is uncertain. V shed 0 bases and J shed 2 bases, with 8 bases lying between them. Germline V gene sequence: CDR1 ENHRY, CDR2 SYGVKD. The CDR3 has 15 residues. CDR3 amino acids: CAISESRQPKNIQYF. The DNA for the CDR3 is TGTGCCATCAGTGAGTCGCGGCAGCCCAAAAACATTCAGTACTTC.

The rearrangement joins TRBV7-9 to TRBJ2-3; TRBD1 might be the D (7 bases). The germline V and J ends were trimmed by 2 bases and 0 bases, with 12 bases remaining between them. This CDR3 is built from 16 residues. Germline V gene lookup returns CDR1 SEHNR and CDR2 FQNEAQ (reference sequence). The CDR3 is CASSLWAGGSTDTQYF. The CDR3 bases are TGTGCCAGCAGCTTATGGGCAGGGGGGAGCACAGATACGCAGTATTTT.

V is TRBV6-1 and J is TRBJ1-1, with 9 bases identical to TRBD1. The CDR3 extends over 13 amino acids. V was clipped by 4 bases and J by 8 bases; unmatched bases: 5. Looked up from germline, CDR1 is MNHNS and CDR2 is SASEGT. The chain's CDR3 is CASSVDRGVEAFF. In nucleotides, the CDR3 is TGTGCCAGCAGTGTGGACAGGGGAGTCGAAGCTTTCTTT.

The chain uses TRBV7-9 and TRBJ2-3, with D unresolved. The V end was cut by 1 base, the J end by 5 bases, with 7 bases between. The CDR3 extends over 13 amino acids. CDR1 and CDR2 from the germline V gene are SEHNR and FQNEAQ (reference sequence). CDR3: CASSLDLGDTQYF. CDR3 sequence (DNA): TGTGCCAGCAGCTTAGATCTGGGAGATACGCAGTATTTT.

This chain connects TRBV2 to TRBJ2-5; 7 positions agree with TRBD1. The better agreement between TRBJ2-7 and the DNA end casts doubt on the J call. CDR1 and CDR2 from the germline V gene are SNHLY and FYNNEI. This CDR3 has 13 amino acids. The CDR3 spells CASRGQPSYEQYF. The CDR3 DNA is TGTGCCAGCAGGGGACAGCCCTCCTACGAGCAGTACTTC.

This chain joins TRBV11-2 and TRBJ2-1; TRBD1 is a possible D gene (6 bases). Between the trimmed V and J ends, which lost 3 bases and 2 bases, there was a span of 14 bases. The CDR3 has 16 amino acids. Germline CDR1 reads SGHAT; CDR2 reads FQNNGV. The DNA for the CDR3 is TGTGCCAGCAGCTTCGCACAGGGAGACACCTACAATGAGCAGTTCTTC. It yields the protein CASSFAQGDTYNEQFF.

The chain has TRBV27 and TRBJ2-5; TRBD1 matches 8 bases. This CDR3 is built from 15 residues. V dropped 5 bases and J dropped 4; count of bases not matched to a gene: 9. CDR1 is MNHEY and CDR2 is SMNVEV in the germline V gene (reference sequence). CDR3 amino acids: CASSPRGQGRETQYF. As DNA, the CDR3 is TGTGCCAGCAGTCCCCGTGGACAGGGACGAGAGACCCAGTACTTC.

By share of the sample, this clone is medium-sized. V is TRBV19 and J is TRBJ2-5; 7 positions agree with TRBD2. V lost 5 bases and J lost 5; bases outside the gene matches: 5. Germline-derived CDR1 and CDR2 are LNHDA and SQIVND (reference sequence). The CDR3 contains 13 residues. CDR3 amino acids: CASSGEGRETQYF. DNA of the CDR3: TGTGCCAGTAGTGGGGAGGGTCGCGAGACCCAGTACTTC.

The gene calls are TRBV18 and TRBJ2-7; D possibly corresponds to TRBD1 (5 bases). Germline lookup yields CDR1 KGHSH and CDR2 LQKENI. V shed 3 bases and J shed 5 bases, with 11 bases lying between them. The CDR3 consists of 13 residues. CDR3 amino acids: CASSPQQADEQYF. The CDR3 DNA reads TGTGCCAGCTCACCCCAACAGGCTGACGAGCAGTACTTC.

This clone was seen once. The chain has TRBV4-2 and TRBJ2-1, with D possibly matching TRBD2 (7 bases). Germline CDR1 LGHNA, CDR2 YNFKEQ. This CDR3 region has 17 residues. The ends were cut back, 3 bases at V and 5 bases at J, with 20 bases in the middle. The CDR3 loop is CASSQRGGGQIDNEQFF. The CDR3 DNA follows: TGTGCCAGCAGCCAGAGGGGGGGTGGACAGATTGACAATGAGCAGTTCTTC.

The genes are TRBV5-4 and TRBJ2-3; D call uncertain. CDR1 is SGHNT and CDR2 is YYREEE in the germline V gene (reference sequence). The CDR3 sequence is 15 residues long. Trimming removed 4 bases from V and 2 bases from J, with 14 bases in between. DNA of the CDR3: TGTGCCAGCAGCAGGGCACACTTAAACACAGATACGCAGTATTTT. Translation gives CASSRAHLNTDTQYF. Full variable domain (remainder filled in from reference TRBV5-4 and TRBJ2-3): ETGVTQSPTHLIKTRGQQVTLRCSSQSGHNTVSWYQQALGQGPQFIFQYYREEENGRGNFPPRFSGLQFPNYSSELNVNALELDDSALYLCASSRAHLNTDTQYFGPGTRLTVL.